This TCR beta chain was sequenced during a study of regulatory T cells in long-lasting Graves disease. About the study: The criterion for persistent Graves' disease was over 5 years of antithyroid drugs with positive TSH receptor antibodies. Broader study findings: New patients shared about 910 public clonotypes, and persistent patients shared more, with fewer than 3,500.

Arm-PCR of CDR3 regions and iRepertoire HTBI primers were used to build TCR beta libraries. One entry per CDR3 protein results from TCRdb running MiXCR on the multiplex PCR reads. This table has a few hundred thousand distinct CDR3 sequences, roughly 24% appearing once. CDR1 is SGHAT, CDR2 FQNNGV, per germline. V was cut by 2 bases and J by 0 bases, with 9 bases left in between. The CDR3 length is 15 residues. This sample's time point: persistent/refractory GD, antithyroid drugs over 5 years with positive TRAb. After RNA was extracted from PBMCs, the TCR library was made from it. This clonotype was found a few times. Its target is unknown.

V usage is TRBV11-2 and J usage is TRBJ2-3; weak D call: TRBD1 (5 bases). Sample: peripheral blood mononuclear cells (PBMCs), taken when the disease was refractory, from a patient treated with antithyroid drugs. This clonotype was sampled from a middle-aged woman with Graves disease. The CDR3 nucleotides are TGTGCCAGCAGCTTAATAGGGGCGAGCACAGATACGCAGTATTTT. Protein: CASSLIGASTDTQYF.